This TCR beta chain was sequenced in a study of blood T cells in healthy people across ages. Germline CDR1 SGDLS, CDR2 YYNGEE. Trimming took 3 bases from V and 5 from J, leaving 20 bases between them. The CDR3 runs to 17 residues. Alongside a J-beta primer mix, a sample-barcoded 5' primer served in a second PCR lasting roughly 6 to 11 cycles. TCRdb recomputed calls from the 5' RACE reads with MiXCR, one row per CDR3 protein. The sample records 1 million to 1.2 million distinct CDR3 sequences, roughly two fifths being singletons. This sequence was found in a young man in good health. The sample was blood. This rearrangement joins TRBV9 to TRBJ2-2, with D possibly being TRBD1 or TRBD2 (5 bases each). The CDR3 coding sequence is TGTGCCAGCAGCGACCCCGAGAGGGGCCCTTTGACCGGGGAGCTGTTTTTT. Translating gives CASSDPERGPLTGELFF.